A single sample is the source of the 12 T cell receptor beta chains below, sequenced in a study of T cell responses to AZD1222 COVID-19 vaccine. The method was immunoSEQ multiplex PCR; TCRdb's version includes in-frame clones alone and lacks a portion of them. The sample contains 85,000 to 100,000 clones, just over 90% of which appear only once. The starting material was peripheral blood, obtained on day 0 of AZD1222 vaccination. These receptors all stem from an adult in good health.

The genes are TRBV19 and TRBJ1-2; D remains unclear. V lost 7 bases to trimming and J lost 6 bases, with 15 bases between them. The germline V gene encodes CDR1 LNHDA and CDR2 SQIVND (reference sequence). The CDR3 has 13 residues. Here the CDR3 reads CASNPGIKDGYTF. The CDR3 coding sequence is TGTGCCAGTAATCCGGGGATAAAGGATGGCTACACCTTC.

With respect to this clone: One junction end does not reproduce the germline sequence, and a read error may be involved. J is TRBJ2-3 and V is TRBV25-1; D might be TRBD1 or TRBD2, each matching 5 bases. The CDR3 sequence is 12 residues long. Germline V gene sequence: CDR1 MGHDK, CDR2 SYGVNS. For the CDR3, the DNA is TGTGCCAGCAGGTGGGGGTCAGAGACGCAGTATTTT. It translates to CASRWGSETQYF.

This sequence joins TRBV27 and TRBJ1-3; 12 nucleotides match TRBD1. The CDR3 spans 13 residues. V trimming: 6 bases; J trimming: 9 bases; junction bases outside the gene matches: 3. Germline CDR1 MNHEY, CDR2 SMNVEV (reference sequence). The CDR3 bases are TGTGCCAGCAGCGGGACAGGGGGCACCACCATATATTTT. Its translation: CASSGTGGTTIYF.

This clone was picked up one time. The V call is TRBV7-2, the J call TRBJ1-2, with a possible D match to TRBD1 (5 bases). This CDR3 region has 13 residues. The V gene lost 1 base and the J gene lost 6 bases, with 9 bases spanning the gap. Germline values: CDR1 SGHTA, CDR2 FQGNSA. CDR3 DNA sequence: TGTGCCAGCAGCTTAGTCCGGGACGATGGCTACACCTTC. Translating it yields CASSLVRDDGYTF.

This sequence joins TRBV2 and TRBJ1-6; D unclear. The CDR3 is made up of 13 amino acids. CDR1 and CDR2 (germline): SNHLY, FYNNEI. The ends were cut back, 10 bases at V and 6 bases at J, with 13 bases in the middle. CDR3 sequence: CAILKGSNSPLHF. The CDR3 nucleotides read TGTGCCATCTTGAAGGGAAGTAATTCACCCCTCCACTTT.

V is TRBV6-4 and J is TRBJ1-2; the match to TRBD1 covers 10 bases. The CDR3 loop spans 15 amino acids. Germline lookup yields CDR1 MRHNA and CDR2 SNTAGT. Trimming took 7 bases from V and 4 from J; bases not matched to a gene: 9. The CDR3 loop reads CASKQGQGPLYGYTF. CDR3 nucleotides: TGTGCCAGCAAGCAGGGACAGGGGCCTCTCTATGGCTACACCTTC.

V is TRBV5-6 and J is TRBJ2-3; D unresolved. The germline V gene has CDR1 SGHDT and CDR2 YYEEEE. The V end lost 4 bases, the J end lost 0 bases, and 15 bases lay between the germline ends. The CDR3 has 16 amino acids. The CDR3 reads CASSLLMDISTDTQYF. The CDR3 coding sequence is TGTGCCAGCAGCCTTTTAATGGATATAAGCACAGATACGCAGTATTTT. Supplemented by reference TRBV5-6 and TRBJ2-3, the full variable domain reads DAGVTQSPTHLIKTRGQQVTLRCSPKSGHDTVSWYQQALGQGPQFIFQYYEEEERQRGNFPDRFSGHQFPNYSSELNVNALLLGDSALYLCASSLLMDISTDTQYFGPGTRLTVL.

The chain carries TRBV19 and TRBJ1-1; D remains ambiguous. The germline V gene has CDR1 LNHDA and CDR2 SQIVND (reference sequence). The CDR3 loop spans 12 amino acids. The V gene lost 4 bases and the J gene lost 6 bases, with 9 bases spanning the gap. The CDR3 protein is CASSRTWAEAFF. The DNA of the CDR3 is TGTGCCAGTAGTAGAACGTGGGCTGAAGCTTTCTTT.

The CDR3 DNA is TGCGCCAGCAGCTTGGTCATTGGGGCCTTACGAGGCTACACCTTC. It yields the protein CASSLVIGALRGYTF. V gene TRBV5-1 combines with J gene TRBJ1-2, with D possibly matching TRBD1 (5 bases). This CDR3 has 15 amino acids. Trimming took 0 bases from V and 8 from J, leaving 17 bases between them. Germline V CDR1 and CDR2: SGHRS, YFSETQ.

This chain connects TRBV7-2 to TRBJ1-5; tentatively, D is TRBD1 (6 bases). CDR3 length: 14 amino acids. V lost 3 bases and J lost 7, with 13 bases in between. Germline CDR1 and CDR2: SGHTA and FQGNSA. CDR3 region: CASSFQGIGQPQHF. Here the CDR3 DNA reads TGTGCCAGCAGCTTTCAGGGGATAGGACAGCCCCAGCATTTT.

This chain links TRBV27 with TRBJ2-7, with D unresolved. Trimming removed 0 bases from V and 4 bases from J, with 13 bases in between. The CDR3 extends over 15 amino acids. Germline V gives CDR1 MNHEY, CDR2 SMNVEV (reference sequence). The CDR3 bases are TGTGCCAGCAGTTTATCGATCTCCGGGCCTTACGAGCAGTACTTC. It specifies CASSLSISGPYEQYF.

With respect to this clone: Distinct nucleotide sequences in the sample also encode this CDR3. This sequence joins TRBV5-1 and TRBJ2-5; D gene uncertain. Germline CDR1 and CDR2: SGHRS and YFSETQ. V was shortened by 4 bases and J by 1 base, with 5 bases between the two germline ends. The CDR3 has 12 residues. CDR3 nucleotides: TGCGCCAGCAGCCCGGCCCAAGAGACCCAGTACTTC. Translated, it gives CASSPAQETQYF.